Listed below are T cell receptor beta chains from one sample, sequenced in a study of a mutant IDH1 vaccine in newly diagnosed glioma. The protocol was immunoSEQ multiplex PCR, while the TCRdb copy is restricted to in-frame clones and leaves out a portion. This table holds some 55,000 clones, around 90% found once. For these TCRs, the target antigens are not known. This sample comprised PBMCs, obtained from a glioma patient whose treatment included an IDH1 peptide vaccine. Every receptor here comes from a woman aged 40 to 49 with glioma. The CDR3 runs from the conserved cysteine through the conserved F or W. The order of the fields is clone size, V gene, J gene, D gene, CDR3 protein, CDR3 DNA. D genes are given only for firm matches. Clone size, where shown, is once, few, many, or a class for clones that have expanded.

.,TRBV7-8,TRBJ2-1,.,CASSFFGALNNEQFF,TGTGCCAGCAGCTTTTTTGGGGCGCTTAACAATGAGCAGTTCTTC
.,TRBV7-2,TRBJ2-3,TRBD2,CASSLAPSGGADTQYF,TGTGCCAGCAGCTTAGCCCCTAGCGGGGGGGCAGATACGCAGTATTTT
.,TRBV7-2,TRBJ2-7,.,CASSLGRGSTYEQYF,TGTGCCAGCAGCTTAGGCAGGGGCAGCACCTACGAGCAGTACTTC
.,TRBV19,TRBJ2-7,TRBD1,CASSTGTGYEQYF,TGTGCCAGTAGTACCGGGACAGGCTACGAGCAGTACTTC
.,TRBV7-9,TRBJ1-6,.,CASSIDSESSPLHF,TGTGCCAGCAGCATCGACAGTGAGAGTTCACCCCTCCACTTT
.,TRBV7-8,TRBJ2-6,.,CASTWGLGQNPKSGANVLTF,TGTGCCAGCACCTGGGGGCTCGGACAGAATCCCAAATCTGGGGCCAACGTCCTGACTTTC
.,TRBV7-2,TRBJ2-7,TRBD1,CASSPQTGVLYEQYF,TGTGCCAGCAGCCCACAAACAGGGGTCCTTTACGAGCAGTACTTC
.,TRBV4-3,TRBJ2-7,.,CASSQATGFGEQYF,TGCGCCAGCAGCCAAGCCACAGGGTTCGGCGAGCAGTACTTC
.,TRBV5-1,TRBJ2-1,TRBD2,CASSPTSGSSYNEQFF,TGCGCCAGCAGCCCGACTAGCGGGAGCTCCTACAATGAGCAGTTCTTC
.,TRBV6-6,TRBJ2-7,TRBD2,CASREGSSGIHEQYF,TGTGCCAGCCGGGAGGGGTCTAGCGGGATCCACGAGCAGTACTTC
.,TRBV27,TRBJ2-7,TRBD1,CASSGGQGIDEQYF,TGTGCCAGCAGTGGTGGACAGGGTATCGACGAGCAGTACTTC
once,TRBV9,TRBJ2-2,.,CASSPGPFATGELFF,TGTGCCAGCAGCCCGGGACCATTTGCCACCGGGGAGCTGTTTTTT
.,TRBV4-1,TRBJ1-4,.,CASSQDPHGNEKLFF,TGCGCCAGCAGCCAAGATCCCCACGGCAATGAAAAACTGTTTTTT
.,TRBV23-1,TRBJ2-6,.,CASSPLRWANVLTF,TGCGCCAGCAGCCCTCTAAGGTGGGCCAACGTCCTGACTTTC
.,TRBV12-5,TRBJ2-5,.,CASASPPSEETQYF,TGTGCTAGTGCTTCCCCCCCGAGCGAAGAGACCCAGTACTTC
.,TRBV6-1,TRBJ2-7,TRBD2,CASSEAAGGTSGYEQYF,TGTGCCAGCAGTGAAGCAGCGGGGGGGACTAGCGGCTACGAGCAGTACTTC
.,TRBV19,TRBJ2-1,TRBD2,CATRRQRELWNEQFF,TGTGCCACCAGAAGACAGCGGGAGCTCTGGAATGAGCAGTTCTTC
.,TRBV19,TRBJ1-5,.,CASSKQGGKGNQPQHF,TGTGCCAGTAGTAAGCAGGGAGGGAAAGGCAATCAGCCCCAGCATTTT
once,TRBV6-5,TRBJ2-7,.,CASRAQGREQYF,TGTGCCAGCAGAGCACAGGGAAGGGAGCAGTACTTC
.,TRBV6-5,TRBJ2-2,.,CASLGPGGNTGELFF,TGTGCCTCCCTAGGACCCGGGGGTAACACCGGGGAGCTGTTTTTT
.,TRBV5-1,TRBJ1-4,.,CASSLDGQQDEKLFF,TGCGCCAGCAGCTTGGATGGACAGCAGGATGAAAAACTGTTTTTT
.,TRBV5-8,TRBJ2-5,TRBD2,CASSPRLAGVETQYF,TGTGCCAGCAGCCCTCGACTAGCGGGAGTGGAGACCCAGTACTTC
.,TRBV29-1,TRBJ2-7,.,CSVETAYEQYF,TGCAGCGTTGAGACAGCCTACGAGCAGTACTTC
.,TRBV6-5,TRBJ2-3,.,CASSYDPDRSTDTQYF,TGTGCCAGCAGTTACGACCCCGACAGGAGTACAGATACGCAGTATTTT
.,TRBV7-2,TRBJ2-7,TRBD2,CASSLASGGYEQYF,TGTGCCAGCAGCTTAGCTAGCGGGGGCTACGAGCAGTACTTC
.,TRBV6-1,TRBJ1-1,.,CASSSNRVNTEAFF,TGTGCCAGCAGCTCAAACAGGGTGAACACTGAAGCTTTCTTT
.,TRBV10-3,TRBJ2-2,.,CAIKSGFGDLPGELFF,TGTGCCATCAAATCGGGGTTCGGAGATCTTCCCGGGGAGCTGTTTTTT
.,TRBV4-2,TRBJ2-1,.,CASSQDPGRGSYNEQFF,TGTGCCAGCAGCCAAGATCCCGGGAGAGGGTCCTACAATGAGCAGTTCTTC
.,TRBV11-2,TRBJ1-2,.,CASSPDEPGTNYGYTF,TGTGCCAGCAGCCCCGATGAACCGGGAACTAACTATGGCTACACCTTC
.,TRBV5-4,TRBJ2-7,.,CASSPSSTGTWYEQYF,TGTGCCAGCAGCCCATCGAGCACAGGGACCTGGTACGAGCAGTACTTC
once,TRBV6-6,TRBJ2-4,TRBD1,CASLRTGWNIQYF,TGTGCCAGCCTGCGGACAGGGTGGAACATTCAGTACTTC
.,TRBV6-5,TRBJ2-7,.,CASSHTGGDSYEQYF,TGTGCCAGCAGCCATACAGGTGGGGACTCCTACGAGCAGTACTTC
.,TRBV28,TRBJ1-5,TRBD1,CATLSGGGINQPQHF,TGTGCCACCTTATCAGGGGGCGGGATCAATCAGCCCCAGCATTTT
.,TRBV19,TRBJ1-5,TRBD1,CASSILPPTGNQPQHF,TGTGCCAGTAGTATCTTACCCCCGACAGGGAATCAGCCCCAGCATTTT
.,TRBV6-5,TRBJ2-3,.,CASSAPRGTADTQYF,TGTGCCAGCAGTGCCCCCCGGGGGACTGCAGATACGCAGTATTTT
few,TRBV5-4,TRBJ2-1,.,CASSLLGSRDEQFF,TGTGCCAGCAGCTTGCTTGGGAGTCGGGATGAGCAGTTCTTC
.,TRBV7-2,TRBJ2-7,TRBD2,CASSRAGLAREEQYF,TGTGCCAGCAGCCGAGCCGGACTAGCGCGAGAAGAGCAGTACTTC
.,TRBV7-2,TRBJ2-1,TRBD2,CASHRRAGEGNEQFF,TGTGCCAGCCATCGGAGAGCGGGAGAGGGGAATGAGCAGTTCTTC
.,TRBV29-1,TRBJ2-1,.,CSARPAANEQFF,TGCAGCGCCAGACCCGCTGCCAATGAGCAGTTCTTC
.,TRBV27,TRBJ1-1,.,CASSLGAPGSTEAFF,TGTGCCAGCAGTTTAGGGGCCCCAGGGAGCACTGAAGCTTTCTTT
.,TRBV29-1,TRBJ1-2,TRBD1,CSVEEETGPYGYTF,TGCAGCGTTGAAGAGGAGACAGGGCCCTATGGCTACACCTTC
few,TRBV6-1,TRBJ1-1,.,CASSETFEAFF,TGTGCCAGCAGTGAAACATTTGAAGCTTTCTTT
once,TRBV28,TRBJ2-7,.,CASSSQARVRGYEQYF,TGTGCCAGCAGTTCCCAAGCGAGGGTCCGCGGCTACGAGCAGTACTTC